The rows below give T cell receptor beta chains drawn from one sample of a study of blood T cell repertoires in COVID-19. Clones were sequenced by immunoSEQ multiplex PCR, and TCRdb holds only the in-frame ones, with some missing. The sample shows some 180,000 clones, more than 70% of them seen only once. The sample was peripheral blood. These TCRs come from a man between 50 and 59 years old who had recovered from COVID-19. CDR3s include the opening cysteine and the closing phenylalanine or tryptophan. A D gene is named only where the DNA matches it firmly. Not all rows give a size; the values are once, few, many and, for expanded clones, a class.

J gene	D gene	clone size	V gene	CDR3 protein	CDR3 DNA
TRBJ1-5	.	.	TRBV3-1/TRBV3-2	CASSLPLGQPQHF	TGTGCCAGCAGCCTCCCCCTAGGTCAGCCCCAGCATTTT
TRBJ1-6	.	few	TRBV5-1	CASSFGYNSPLHF	TGCGCCAGCAGCTTCGGTTATAATTCACCCCTCCACTTT
TRBJ2-5	TRBD1	.	TRBV27	CASSPGGAWETQYF	TGTGCCAGCAGCCCAGGGGGCGCTTGGGAGACCCAGTACTTC
TRBJ2-7	TRBD1	once	TRBV7-9	CASSLGGTDEQYF	TGTGCCAGCAGCTTAGGAGGGACAGATGAGCAGTACTTC
TRBJ1-2	.	.	TRBV10-3	CAISIQGDGYTF	TGTGCCATCAGCATACAGGGAGATGGCTACACCTTC
TRBJ2-5	.	once	TRBV7-2	CASSQEGAQETQYF	TGTGCCAGCAGCCAGGAGGGGGCCCAAGAGACCCAGTACTTC
TRBJ1-2	TRBD1	.	TRBV6-5	CASSYMTGVNYGYTF	TGTGCCAGCAGTTACATGACAGGGGTTAACTATGGCTACACCTTC
TRBJ1-1	.	once	TRBV7-2	CASSFQGTTEAFF	TGTGCCAGCAGCTTCCAGGGTACCACTGAAGCTTTCTTT
TRBJ2-1	.	.	TRBV19	CASGGLPSSYNEQFF	TGTGCCAGTGGGGGACTCCCGAGCTCCTACAATGAGCAGTTCTTC
TRBJ1-1	TRBD1	.	TRBV7-3	CASSPGGAGTEAFF	TGTGCCAGCAGCCCAGGGGGCGCGGGGACTGAAGCTTTCTTT
TRBJ1-5	.	.	TRBV30	CASSIGNQPQHF	TGTGCCTCCAGTATCGGGAATCAGCCCCAGCATTTT
TRBJ2-7	TRBD2	.	TRBV29-1	CSVEEGGLAGEQYF	TGCAGCGTTGAAGAAGGGGGACTAGCTGGGGAGCAGTACTTC
TRBJ1-1	TRBD1	.	TRBV3-1/TRBV3-2	CASSPLDRGDLEAFF	TGTGCCAGCAGCCCGCTGGACAGGGGCGACCTTGAAGCTTTCTTT
TRBJ1-3	TRBD1	.	TRBV5-1	CASSTGTAGNTIYF	TGCGCCAGCAGCACCGGGACAGCTGGAAACACCATATATTTT
TRBJ2-5	TRBD2	.	TRBV5-4	CASSLTGGGETQYF	TGTGCCAGCAGCTTGACGGGCGGGGGGGAGACCCAGTACTTC
TRBJ2-3	.	once	TRBV6-4	CASSGGGAGDTQYF	TGTGCCAGCAGCGGTGGGGGGGCTGGAGATACGCAGTATTTT
TRBJ1-5	TRBD1	.	TRBV6-5	CASSPDRGHNQPQHF	TGTGCCAGCAGTCCGGACAGGGGGCACAATCAGCCCCAGCATTTT